This record covers a single T cell receptor beta chain. TCRdb's table, derived via immunoSEQ multiplex PCR, lists solely in-frame clones and lacks some. The sample contains more than 95,000 clones, approximately 94% of which appear only once. These data come from a study of siplizumab effects on memory and regulatory T cells. Sequenced input: non-Treg CD4+ T cells sorted from blood. The TCR sequence derives from a human donor in good health.

The DNA of the CDR3 is TGCGCCAGCAGTCTCGGACAAGGTAGAGGGGATACGCAGTATTTT. Its translation: CASSLGQGRGDTQYF. V gene TRBV5-1 combines with J gene TRBJ2-3; D may be TRBD1 or TRBD2 (5 bases each). With 5 bases removed from V and 6 bases from J, the gap between germline ends came to 19 bases. The CDR3 length is 15 residues. The germline V gene has CDR1 SGHRS and CDR2 YFSETQ.